This TCR beta chain is from a study of T-cell reconstitution after alpha-beta-depleted transplantation in children. Construction of the TCRbeta library involved unique molecular identifiers. TCRdb ran MiXCR on the PCR reads and lists one entry per CDR3 protein. Among roughly 500,000 distinct CDR3 sequences listed, around 20% were seen once. The germline V gene has CDR1 MNHEY and CDR2 SMNVEV (reference sequence). V dropped 7 bases and J dropped 7; count of bases not matched to a gene: 5. The CDR3 runs to 13 residues. The sample was PBMCs from the stem cell graft donor, taken from the stem cell graft. This clonotype was sampled from a human donor who donated a stem cell graft to a child with acute lymphoblastic leukemia. V usage is TRBV27 and J usage is TRBJ2-1; 9 positions agree with TRBD2. This chain's CDR3 is CASTAGGPNEQFF. CDR3 nucleotide sequence: TGTGCCAGCACGGCGGGAGGGCCAAATGAGCAGTTCTTC.